The clone carrying this TCR beta chain was seen only once. These data belong to a study of blood T cell repertoires in COVID-19. About the study: Sites across the United States, Italy and Spain contributed samples from acute and convalescent COVID-19.

Patients at the Seattle site were enrolled during active infection and followed longitudinally. Per the germline V gene, CDR1 is MGHRA and CDR2 is YSYEKL. V was clipped by 4 bases and J by 0 bases; unmatched bases: 10. There are 19 residues in the CDR3. Authors' analysis steps: Estimation of nucleated cell counts relied on the amplification of reference gene primers. Sequencing was performed with immunoSEQ multiplex PCR; in TCRdb, only in-frame clones are kept and a portion is missing. V, J and clone size are taken as reported in that table, and D and trimming were inferred from the DNA itself. This sample carries fewer than 200,000 clones, roughly four fifths of them seen once, and the ten largest clones take approximately 8%.

The V and J genes are TRBV4-1 and TRBJ2-6, with 9 bases that match TRBD2. Sequenced material: peripheral blood. This clonotype was obtained from a woman in her 70s with COVID-19, enrolled during active disease. Written as DNA, the CDR3 is TGCGCCAGCAGCCGAAGTGGTGCGGGAGGGGACTCTGGGGCCAACGTCCTGACTTTC. Encoded protein: CASSRSGAGGDSGANVLTF.